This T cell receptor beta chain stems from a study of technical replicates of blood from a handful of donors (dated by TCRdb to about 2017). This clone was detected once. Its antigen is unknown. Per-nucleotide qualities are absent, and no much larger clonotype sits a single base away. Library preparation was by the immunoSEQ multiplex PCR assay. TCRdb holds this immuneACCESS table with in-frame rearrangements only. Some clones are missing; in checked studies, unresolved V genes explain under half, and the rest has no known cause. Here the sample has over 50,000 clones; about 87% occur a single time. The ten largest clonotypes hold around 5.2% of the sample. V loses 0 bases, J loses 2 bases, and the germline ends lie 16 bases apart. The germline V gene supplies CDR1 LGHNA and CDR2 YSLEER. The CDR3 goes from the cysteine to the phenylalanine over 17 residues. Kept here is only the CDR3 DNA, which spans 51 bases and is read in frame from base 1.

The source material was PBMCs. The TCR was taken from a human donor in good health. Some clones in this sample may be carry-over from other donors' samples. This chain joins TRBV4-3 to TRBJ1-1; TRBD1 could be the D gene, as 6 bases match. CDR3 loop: CASSQDWGRFGNTEAFF. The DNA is TGCGCCAGCAGCCAAGATTGGGGGCGTTTTGGAAACACTGAAGCTTTCTTT.